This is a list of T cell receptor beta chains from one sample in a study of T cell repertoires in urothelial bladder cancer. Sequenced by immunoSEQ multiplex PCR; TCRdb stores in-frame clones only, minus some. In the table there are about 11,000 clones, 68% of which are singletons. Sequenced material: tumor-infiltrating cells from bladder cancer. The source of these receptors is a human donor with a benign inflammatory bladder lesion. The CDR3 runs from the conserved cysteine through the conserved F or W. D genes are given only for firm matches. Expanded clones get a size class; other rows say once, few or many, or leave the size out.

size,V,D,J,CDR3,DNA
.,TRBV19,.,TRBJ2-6,CASTGFSGANVLTF,TGTGCCAGTACCGGGTTCTCTGGGGCCAACGTCCTGACTTTC
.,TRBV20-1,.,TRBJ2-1,CSAERDFEQFF,TGCAGTGCTGAGAGGGACTTCGAGCAGTTCTTC
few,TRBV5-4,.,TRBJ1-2,CASSLLRGGYTF,TGTGCCAGCAGCTTGTTAAGGGGTGGCTACACCTTC
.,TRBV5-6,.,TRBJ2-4,CASSAPRDIQYF,TGTGCCAGCAGCGCCCCGAGAGACATTCAGTACTTC
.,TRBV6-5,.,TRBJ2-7,CASSSGRRQYF,TGTGCCAGCAGTTCCGGACGGAGGCAGTACTTC
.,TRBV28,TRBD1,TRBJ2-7,CASSLRGPIGGRGLEQYF,TGTGCCAGCAGTTTAAGGGGACCAATCGGTGGCAGGGGGCTTGAGCAGTACTTC
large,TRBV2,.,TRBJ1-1,CASTQRSPNTEAFF,TGTGCCAGCACTCAGAGGAGCCCGAACACTGAAGCTTTCTTT
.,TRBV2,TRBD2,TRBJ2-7,CASSGRRGADEQYF,TGTGCCAGCAGTGGGAGGCGGGGGGCCGACGAGCAGTACTTC
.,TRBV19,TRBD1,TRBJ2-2,CASSSIDRGLGGELFF,TGTGCCAGTAGTTCAATCGACAGGGGACTGGGCGGGGAGCTGTTTTTT
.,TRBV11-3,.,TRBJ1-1,CASSFSGGTEAFF,TGTGCCAGCAGCTTTAGTGGGGGGACTGAAGCTTTCTTT
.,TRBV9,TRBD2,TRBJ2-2,CASSGRTSGNTGELFF,TGTGCCAGCAGCGGCAGGACTAGCGGAAACACCGGGGAGCTGTTTTTT
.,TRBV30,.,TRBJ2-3,CAWRDLASTDTQYF,TGTGCCTGGAGGGACCTCGCTAGCACAGATACGCAGTATTTT
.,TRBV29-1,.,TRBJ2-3,CSATQGLSTDTQYF,TGCAGCGCAACTCAGGGACTTAGCACAGATACGCAGTATTTT
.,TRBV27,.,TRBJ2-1,CASRLWGQDSNEQFF,TGTGCCAGCAGATTATGGGGGCAGGATAGCAATGAGCAGTTCTTC
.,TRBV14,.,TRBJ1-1,CASSLKEGTEAFF,TGTGCCAGCAGCCTTAAGGAGGGCACTGAAGCTTTCTTT
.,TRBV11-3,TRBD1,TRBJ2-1,CASSSAGGEYNEQFF,TGTGCCAGCAGCTCCGCAGGGGGCGAATACAATGAGCAGTTCTTC
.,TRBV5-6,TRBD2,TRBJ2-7,CASSVTSGGGYEQYF,TGTGCCAGCAGCGTGACTAGCGGGGGGGGCTACGAGCAGTACTTC
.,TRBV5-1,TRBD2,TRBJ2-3,CASARASGPSSTDTQYF,TGCGCCAGCGCCCGGGCTAGCGGGCCCTCTAGCACAGATACGCAGTATTTT
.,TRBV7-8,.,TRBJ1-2,CASSPTGTTYGYTF,TGTGCCAGCAGCCCGACAGGAACCACCTATGGCTACACCTTC
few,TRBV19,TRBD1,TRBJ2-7,CASSIGGTGGYEQYF,TGTGCCAGTAGTATAGGTGGGACAGGGGGCTACGAGCAGTACTTC
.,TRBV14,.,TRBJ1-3,CASSQERPGTVLVNTIYF,TGTGCCAGCAGCCAAGAAAGGCCCGGGACGGTTTTGGTTAACACCATATATTTT
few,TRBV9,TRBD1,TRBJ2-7,CASSVGLQDRVIYEQYF,TGTGCCAGCAGCGTCGGCCTACAAGACAGGGTTATCTACGAGCAGTACTTC
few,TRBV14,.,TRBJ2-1,CASSQAARTGNEQFF,TGTGCCAGCAGCCAAGCGGCTAGGACCGGGAATGAGCAGTTCTTC
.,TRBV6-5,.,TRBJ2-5,CASSYGPRTQYF,TGTGCCAGCAGTTATGGGCCGAGGACCCAGTACTTC
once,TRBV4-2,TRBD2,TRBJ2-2,CASSQDGTGGRTGELFF,TGTGCCAGCAGCCAAGATGGTACGGGGGGACGGACCGGGGAGCTGTTTTTT
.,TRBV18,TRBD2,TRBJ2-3,CASSLSGGPKTGDTQYF,TGTGCCAGCTCATTAAGCGGGGGGCCTAAGACTGGAGATACGCAGTATTTT
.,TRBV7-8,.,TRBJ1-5,CASSLAGQLNQPQHF,TGTGCCAGCAGCTTAGCAGGCCAACTTAATCAGCCCCAGCATTTT
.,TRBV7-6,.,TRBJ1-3,CASSSGTGGNTIYF,TGTGCCAGCAGCTCCGGGACCGGTGGAAACACCATATATTTT
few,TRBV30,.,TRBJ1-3,CAWSVRGEWNTIYF,TGTGCCTGGAGTGTCCGAGGGGAGTGGAACACCATATATTTT
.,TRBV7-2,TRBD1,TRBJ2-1,CASSLGGGSLNEQFF,TGTGCCAGCAGCTTAGGAGGGGGCAGTCTTAATGAGCAGTTCTTC
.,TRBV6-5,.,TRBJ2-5,CASSARTPPGGAQYF,TGTGCCAGCAGTGCCCGGACTCCTCCCGGAGGGGCCCAGTACTTC
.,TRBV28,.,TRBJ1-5,CASSSSVGNQPQHF,TGTGCCAGCAGCTCAAGTGTTGGCAATCAGCCCCAGCATTTT
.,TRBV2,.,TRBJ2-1,CASRLASYNEQFF,TGTGCCAGCAGGCTAGCGTCCTACAATGAGCAGTTCTTC
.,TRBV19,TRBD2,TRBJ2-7,CATSSGGRTYEQYF,TGTGCCACTTCTAGCGGGGGGAGAACCTACGAGCAGTACTTC
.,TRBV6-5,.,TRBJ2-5,CASSLGLSVGLEYF,TGTGCCAGCAGTCTCGGACTCTCAGTAGGACTTGAGTACTTC
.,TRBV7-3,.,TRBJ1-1,CASSLDGVGTEAFF,TGTGCCAGCAGCTTAGATGGGGTGGGAACTGAAGCTTTCTTT
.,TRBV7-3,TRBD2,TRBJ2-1,CASSSAGGVTYNEQFF,TGTGCCAGCAGCTCAGCGGGGGGCGTTACCTACAATGAGCAGTTCTTC
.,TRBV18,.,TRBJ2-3,CASSPMGAPTDTQYF,TGTGCCAGCTCACCCATGGGGGCGCCCACAGATACGCAGTATTTT
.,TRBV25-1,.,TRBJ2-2,CASRGVEAGELFF,TGTGCCAGCAGGGGGGTTGAGGCCGGGGAGCTGTTTTTT
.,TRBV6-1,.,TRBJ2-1,CASSGSVRSSYNEQFF,TGTGCCAGCAGTGGCTCTGTCAGGAGCTCCTACAATGAGCAGTTCTTC
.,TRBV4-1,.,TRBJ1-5,CASSQDRTDQPQHF,TGCGCCAGCAGCCAAGATCGAACAGATCAGCCCCAGCATTTT
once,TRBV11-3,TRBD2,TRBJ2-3,CASSPRRGGTDTQYF,TGTGCCAGCAGCCCCCGGCGGGGGGGAACAGATACGCAGTATTTT
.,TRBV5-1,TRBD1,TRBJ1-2,CASSLEEGAGGYTF,TGCGCCAGCAGCTTGGAGGAGGGGGCAGGAGGCTACACCTTC
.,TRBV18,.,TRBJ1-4,CASSARQRRTSTNEKLFF,TGTGCCAGCTCAGCGCGGCAGAGACGGACTTCAACTAATGAAAAACTGTTTTTT
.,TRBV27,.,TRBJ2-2,CASIEQFTGELFF,TGTGCCAGCATAGAACAGTTTACCGGGGAGCTGTTTTTT
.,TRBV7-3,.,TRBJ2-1,CASSPISGGEQFF,TGTGCCAGCAGCCCAATTAGTGGAGGTGAGCAGTTCTTC
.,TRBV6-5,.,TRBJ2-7,CASSQHSYEQYF,TGTGCCAGCAGCCAACACTCCTACGAGCAGTACTTC
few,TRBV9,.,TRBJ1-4,CASSVGRTTNEKLFF,TGTGCCAGCAGCGTAGGAAGAACAACTAATGAAAAACTGTTTTTT
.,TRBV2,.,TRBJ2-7,CASRLRVLYEQYF,TGTGCCAGCAGGCTCAGAGTCCTCTACGAGCAGTACTTC
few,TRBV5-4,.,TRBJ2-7,CASSSTGSSSYEQYF,TGTGCCAGCAGCTCAACAGGGTCATCTTCCTACGAGCAGTACTTC
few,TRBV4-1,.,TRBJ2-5,CASSQDWVGYQETQYF,TGCGCCAGCAGCCAAGATTGGGTTGGGTACCAAGAGACCCAGTACTTC
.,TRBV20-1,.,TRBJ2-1,CSASRGKEQFF,TGCAGTGCGTCAAGGGGTAAGGAGCAGTTCTTC
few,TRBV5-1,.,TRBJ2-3,CASSLDMGTDTQYF,TGCGCCAGCAGCTTAGACATGGGCACAGATACGCAGTATTTT
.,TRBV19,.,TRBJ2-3,CASRNTDTQYF,TGTGCCAGTAGGAACACAGATACGCAGTATTTT